The 5 T cell receptor beta chains reported below all come from one sample, sequenced in a study of T cells in women clearing cervical HPV infection. TCRdb's table, derived via immunoSEQ multiplex PCR, lists solely in-frame clones and lacks some. This repertoire includes over 30,000 clones. The sample taken for sequencing was blood buffy coat. All receptors come from a woman between 18 and 70 years old with a cervical HPV16 infection that either progressed to CIN3+ or cleared (not recorded which).

Turning to this clone: With the read ending 3 residues before the CDR3 end, the germline J gene is used to fill in that end. Other DNA sequences in the same sample also yield this CDR3. The genes are TRBV18 and TRBJ2-7, with 7 nucleotides matching TRBD1. CDR3 length: 14 residues. The ends lost 6 bases at V and 2 bases at J; junction bases unmatched: 7. Germline V gene sequence: CDR1 KGHSH, CDR2 LQKENI. The chain's CDR3 is CASSPGQGAYEQYF. The CDR3 DNA, read in part, is TGTGCCAGCTCCCCGGGGCAGGGGGCCTACGAG.

Comment on this clone: The read is 3 residues too short to cover the CDR3 end, so that end is filled in from the germline J gene. J is TRBJ2-5 and V is TRBV18; D is undetermined. Germline V gene data show CDR1 as KGHSH and CDR2 as LQKENI. The CDR3 runs to 12 residues. Trimming removed 3 bases at V and 4 bases at J, with 6 bases between. The CDR3 loop is CASSPKLETQYF. Partial CDR3 DNA: TGTGCCAGCTCACCGAAACTAGAGACC.

Details on this clone: The read finishes 3 residues shy of the CDR3 end, and the germline J gene is used to complete it. The chain uses TRBV7-6 and TRBJ2-3; the match to TRBD2 covers 10 bases. CDR3 length: 18 amino acids. V gave up 1 base and J gave up 7 bases; unmatched junction bases: 14. CDR1 is SGHVS, CDR2 FNYEAQ, per germline. This chain's CDR3 is CASSLGGSGGAYPYTQYF. CDR3 DNA, as far as it was read: TGTGCCAGCAGCTTAGGGGGCAGCGGGGGGGCGTATCCCTATACG.

Points on this clone: The CDR3 is cut off 3 residues early in the read; its end comes from the germline J gene. This rearrangement joins TRBV19 to TRBJ1-2, with a weak D call TRBD1 (5 bases). V dropped 1 base and J dropped 2 bases, with 14 bases sitting between them. There are 16 residues in the CDR3. In germline, CDR1 is LNHDA, CDR2 SQIVND (reference sequence). The sequenced part of the CDR3 DNA is TGTGCCAGTAGTATAGTAGGGGCGGCTAGAAACTATGGC. Residues: CASSIVGAARNYG. The CDR3 reads in full as CASSIVGAARNYGYTF.

Remarks on this clone: Sequencing ends 3 residues short of the CDR3 end; the germline J gene provides the rest. The chain couples TRBV20-1 to TRBJ2-7, with 8 positions matching TRBD2. The CDR3 spans 15 residues. The J segment lost 1 base and the V segment lost 4 bases, leaving 9 bases of the junction unmatched. CDR1 and CDR2 from the germline V gene are DFQATT and SNEGSKA (reference sequence). The CDR3 reads CSANIPGGGSYEQYF. The part of the CDR3 DNA that was read is TGCAGTGCTAATATACCGGGGGGGGGTTCCTACGAG.